Following are 11 T cell receptor beta chains from one sample sequenced in a study of blood T cell repertoires in COVID-19 (dated by TCRdb to the early 2020s). Preparation of the library involved the immunoSEQ multiplex PCR assay. What TCRdb holds here is the immuneACCESS table cut down to in-frame rearrangements. Part of the clones is not present; checked against another copy, under half of the missing clones reflect an unresolved V gene, and the others are unexplained. The sample data list a few hundred thousand clones, and 88% of these were observed just once. Around 0.98% of the sample is taken by the ten largest. Sequenced material: peripheral blood. The source of these receptors is a woman aged 40 to 55 who had recovered from COVID-19.

This chain links TRBV19 with TRBJ1-2, with TRBD1 matching 7 bases. The junction had 13 bases not matched to a gene; V was cut back by 1 base and J by 8 bases. The germline gives CDR1 LNHDA, CDR2 SQIVND (reference sequence). The CDR3 consists of 16 residues. The CDR3 is CASSIAHRGGRRGYTF. The CDR3, as DNA: TGTGCCAGTAGTATAGCCCACAGGGGTGGGCGTCGCGGCTACACCTTC.

The chain links TRBV6-5 to TRBJ1-1; the D is unclear. The V and J ends lost 0 bases and 3 bases respectively, with 11 bases between them. CDR1 and CDR2 from the germline V gene are MNHEY and SVGAGI. The CDR3 extends over 15 amino acids. CDR3 region: CASSYSGGWDTEAFF. In DNA form, the CDR3 reads TGTGCCAGCAGTTACTCGGGAGGGTGGGACACTGAAGCTTTCTTT.

The V call is TRBV6-2 or TRBV6-3, the J call TRBJ1-2, with 10 bases identical to TRBD1. Germline-derived CDR1 and CDR2 are MNHEY and SVGEGT. This CDR3 is built from 15 residues. V shed 2 bases and J 2 bases; nucleotides not matched to a gene: 2. The DNA for the CDR3 is TGTGCCAGCAGTTACCCGACAGGGGGCAACTATGGCTACACCTTC. It codes for CASSYPTGGNYGYTF.

The chain combines TRBV6-5 with TRBJ1-1, with D possibly TRBD1 on 6 matching bases. Trimming shortened V by 2 bases and J by 6 bases, and 10 bases separated the two germline ends. The CDR3 is 13 amino acids. Germline values: CDR1 MNHEY, CDR2 SVGAGI. CDR3 residues: CASSYGGPSEAFF. Here the CDR3 DNA reads TGTGCCAGCAGTTACGGGGGCCCCTCTGAAGCTTTCTTT.

The chain has TRBV25-1 and TRBJ1-1, with D possibly matching TRBD1 (6 bases). This CDR3 region has 14 residues. CDR1 is MGHDK, CDR2 SYGVNS, per germline. The V and J ends lost 5 bases and 11 bases respectively, with 21 bases between them. CDR3 protein: CASSYPGGARMAFF. Here the CDR3 DNA reads TGTGCCAGCAGTTACCCTGGGGGGGCGCGGATGGCTTTCTTT.

The J gene is TRBJ1-2, the V gene TRBV6-5; D call uncertain. Germline lookup yields CDR1 MNHEY and CDR2 SVGAGI. Trimming pared 6 bases from V and 0 bases from J, leaving 8 bases between. The CDR3 runs to 13 residues. The CDR3 sequence is CASRVATNYGYTF. CDR3 sequence (DNA): TGTGCCAGCAGGGTCGCTACTAACTATGGCTACACCTTC.

J is TRBJ2-3 and V is TRBV9; the match to TRBD2 covers 13 bases. The CDR3 spans 16 residues. J gave up 6 bases and V 4 bases, and 8 bases lay outside the gene matches. Germline CDR1 SGDLS, CDR2 YYNGEE. The CDR3 protein is CASSPAGLAGADTQYF. DNA of the CDR3: TGTGCCAGCAGCCCCGCTGGACTAGCGGGAGCGGATACGCAGTATTTT.

The chain employs TRBV27 and TRBJ2-5; 11 bases align to TRBD2. Germline values: CDR1 MNHEY, CDR2 SMNVEV (reference sequence). The length of the CDR3 is 16 residues. V trimming: 1 base; J trimming: 2 bases; junction bases outside the gene matches: 3. The CDR3 loop is CASSLWASGRQETQYF. Here the CDR3 DNA reads TGTGCCAGCAGTTTATGGGCTAGCGGGAGGCAAGAGACCCAGTACTTC.

The rearrangement uses TRBV6-2 or TRBV6-3 and TRBJ2-7, with no clear D. The germline CDR1 and CDR2 sequences are MNHEY and SVGEGT. V lost 2 bases, J lost 3 bases, and 11 bases lay in between. The CDR3 is 14 residues long. This CDR3 reads CASSYGQFSYEQYF. For the CDR3, the DNA is TGTGCCAGCAGTTACGGGCAGTTCAGCTACGAGCAGTACTTC.

Here the CDR3 reads CASSFQLAGRGYEQYF. CDR3 in DNA: TGTGCCAGCAGCTTCCAATTAGCGGGGCGCGGGTACGAGCAGTACTTC. V usage is TRBV7-2 and J usage is TRBJ2-7; 8 nucleotides match TRBD2. The J segment lost 4 bases and the V segment lost 3 bases, leaving 11 bases of the junction unmatched. Germline V gene data show CDR1 as SGHTA and CDR2 as FQGNSA. The CDR3 totals 16 residues.

The CDR3 sequence: CATSRGGLYEQYF. The CDR3 nucleotides are TGTGCCACCAGCAGAGGCGGACTCTACGAGCAGTACTTC. This sequence joins TRBV15 and TRBJ2-7; TRBD2 is a possible D gene (5 bases). Germline CDR1 and CDR2: LNHNV and YYDKDF (reference sequence). This CDR3 has 13 residues. Trimming removed 1 base from V and 3 bases from J, with 7 bases in between.